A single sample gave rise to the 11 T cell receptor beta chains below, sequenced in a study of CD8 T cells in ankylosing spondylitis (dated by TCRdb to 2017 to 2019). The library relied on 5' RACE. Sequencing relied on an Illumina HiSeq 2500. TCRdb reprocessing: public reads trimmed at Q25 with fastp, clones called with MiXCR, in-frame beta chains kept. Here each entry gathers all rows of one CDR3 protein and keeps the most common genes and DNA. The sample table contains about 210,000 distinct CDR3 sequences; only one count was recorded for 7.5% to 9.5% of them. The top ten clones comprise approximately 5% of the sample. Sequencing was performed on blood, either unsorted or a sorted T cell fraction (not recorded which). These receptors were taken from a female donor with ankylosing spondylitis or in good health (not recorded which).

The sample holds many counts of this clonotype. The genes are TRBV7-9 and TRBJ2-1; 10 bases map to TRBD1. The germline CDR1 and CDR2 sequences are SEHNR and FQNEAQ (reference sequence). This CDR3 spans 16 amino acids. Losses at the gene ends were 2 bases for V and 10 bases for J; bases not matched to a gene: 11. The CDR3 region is CASSLTPGQGRREQFF. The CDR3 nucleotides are TGTGCCAGCAGCTTAACTCCGGGACAGGGGAGGCGGGAGCAGTTCTTC.

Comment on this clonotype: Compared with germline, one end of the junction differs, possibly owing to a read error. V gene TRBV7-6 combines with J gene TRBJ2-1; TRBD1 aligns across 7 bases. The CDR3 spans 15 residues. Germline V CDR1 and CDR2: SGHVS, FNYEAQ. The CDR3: CASSPDRVSFNEQFF. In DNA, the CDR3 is TGTGCCAGCAGCCCTGACAGGGTTTCCTTCAATGAGCAGTTCTTC.

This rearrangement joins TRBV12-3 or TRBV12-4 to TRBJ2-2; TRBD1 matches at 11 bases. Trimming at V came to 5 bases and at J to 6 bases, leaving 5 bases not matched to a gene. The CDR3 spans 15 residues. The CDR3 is CASSRGQGDAGELFF. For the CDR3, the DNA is TGTGCCAGCAGTAGGGGACAGGGGGACGCCGGGGAGCTGTTTTTT.

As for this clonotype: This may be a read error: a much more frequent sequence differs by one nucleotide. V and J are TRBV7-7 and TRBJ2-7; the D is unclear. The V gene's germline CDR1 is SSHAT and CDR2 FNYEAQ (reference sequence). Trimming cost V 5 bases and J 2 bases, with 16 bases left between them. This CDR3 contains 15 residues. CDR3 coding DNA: TGTGCCAGCAGCCCGCTCAACACGTCCACCTACGAGCAGTACTTC. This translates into CASSPLNTSTYEQYF.

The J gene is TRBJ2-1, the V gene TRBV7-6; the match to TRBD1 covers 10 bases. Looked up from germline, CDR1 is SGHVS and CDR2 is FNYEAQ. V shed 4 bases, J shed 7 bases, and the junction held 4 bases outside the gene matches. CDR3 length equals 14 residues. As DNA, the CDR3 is TGTGCCAGCAGCTCTAGGGACAGGGGAAATGAGCAGTTCTTC. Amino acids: CASSSRDRGNEQFF.

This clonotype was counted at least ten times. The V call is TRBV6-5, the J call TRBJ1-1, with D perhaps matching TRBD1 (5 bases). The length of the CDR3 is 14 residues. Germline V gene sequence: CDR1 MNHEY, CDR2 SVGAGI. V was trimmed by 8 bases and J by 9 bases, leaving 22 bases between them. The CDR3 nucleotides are TGTGCCAGCCGAGTTATGATTATGGACATACAAGCTTTCTTT. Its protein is CASRVMIMDIQAFF.

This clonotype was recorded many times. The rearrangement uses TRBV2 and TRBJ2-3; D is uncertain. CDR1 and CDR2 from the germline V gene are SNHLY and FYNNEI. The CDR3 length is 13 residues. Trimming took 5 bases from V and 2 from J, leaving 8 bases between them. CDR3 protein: CASSFDLTDTQYF. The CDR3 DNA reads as TGTGCCAGCAGTTTCGACCTCACAGATACGCAGTATTTT.

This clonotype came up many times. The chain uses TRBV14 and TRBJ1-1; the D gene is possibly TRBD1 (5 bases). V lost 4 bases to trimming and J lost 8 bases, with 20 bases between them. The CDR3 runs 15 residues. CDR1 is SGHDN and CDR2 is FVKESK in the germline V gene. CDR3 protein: CASSLLHTSPGEAFF. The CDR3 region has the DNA TGTGCCAGCAGCCTCCTCCACACCAGTCCAGGGGAAGCTTTCTTT.

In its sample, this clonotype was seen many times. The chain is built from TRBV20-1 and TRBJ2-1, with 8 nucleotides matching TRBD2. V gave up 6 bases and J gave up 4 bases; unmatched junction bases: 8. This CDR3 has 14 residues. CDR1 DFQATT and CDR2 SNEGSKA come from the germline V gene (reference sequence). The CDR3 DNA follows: TGCAGTGCCTTACTCGGGAGGGGGTACAATGAGCAGTTCTTC. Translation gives CSALLGRGYNEQFF.

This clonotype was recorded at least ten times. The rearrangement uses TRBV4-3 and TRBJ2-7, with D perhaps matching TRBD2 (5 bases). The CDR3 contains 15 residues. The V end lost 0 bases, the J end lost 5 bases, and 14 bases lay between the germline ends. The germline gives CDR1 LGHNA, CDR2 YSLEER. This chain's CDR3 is CASSQDGLAANEQYF. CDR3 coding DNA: TGCGCCAGCAGCCAAGATGGGCTAGCTGCCAACGAGCAGTACTTC.

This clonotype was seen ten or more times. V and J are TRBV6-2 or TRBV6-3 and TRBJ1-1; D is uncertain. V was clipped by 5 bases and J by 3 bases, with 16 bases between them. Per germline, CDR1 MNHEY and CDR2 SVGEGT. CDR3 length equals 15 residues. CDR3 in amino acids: CASSPDRALYTEAFF. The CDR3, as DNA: TGTGCCAGCAGTCCCGATCGGGCACTGTACACTGAAGCTTTCTTT.